Below, 13 T cell receptor beta chains from the same sample are listed, as sequenced in a study of graft-versus-host responses after intestinal transplantation. The repertoire was sequenced with immunoSEQ multiplex PCR; TCRdb's copy has only in-frame clones and lacks some. This sample has around 39,000 clones; approximately 95% occur once, and the top ten carry 3.6%. Sequenced here: PBMCs, sampled roughly 110 weeks after intestinal transplantation. Receptors originate from a human patient who received an intestinal transplant, so some T cells may come from the graft donor.

The chain uses TRBV9 and TRBJ2-7, with TRBD1 identical over 7 bases. This CDR3 has 16 residues. The junction had 6 bases not matched to a gene; V was cut back by 0 bases and J by 0 bases. Germline CDR1 is SGDLS and CDR2 is YYNGEE. CDR3 sequence reads: CASSVVRGRSSYEQYV. CDR3 nucleotides: TGTGCCAGCAGCGTAGTGAGGGGGCGAAGCTCCTACGAGCAGTACGTC.

The rearrangement joins TRBV6-5 to TRBJ1-1; no clear D gene. Germline CDR1 MNHEY, CDR2 SVGAGI. Trimming left V 2 bases short and J 2 bases short, with 6 bases between. The CDR3 sequence is 13 residues long. The CDR3 protein is CASSYGRNTEAFF. As DNA, the CDR3 is TGTGCCAGCAGTTACGGGCGAAACACTGAAGCTTTCTTT.

The rearrangement links TRBV5-1 to TRBJ2-2; D remains ambiguous. The CDR3 covers 17 residues. Germline V gene sequence: CDR1 SGHRS, CDR2 YFSETQ. V lost 0 bases, J lost 0 bases, and 12 bases lay in between. CDR3 DNA: TGCGCCAGCAGCTTGGTAGTCAGACCCGCGAACACCGGGGAGCTGTTTTTT. Its protein product is CASSLVVRPANTGELFF.

The V and J genes are TRBV9 and TRBJ2-7, with 8 bases matching TRBD2. V dropped 4 bases and J dropped 2; count of bases not matched to a gene: 5. There are 14 residues in the CDR3. Germline-derived CDR1 and CDR2 are SGDLS and YYNGEE. The CDR3 sequence: CASSPGLVTYEQYF. The CDR3 coding sequence is TGTGCCAGCAGCCCGGGACTAGTGACCTACGAGCAGTACTTC.

This chain uses TRBV6-1 with TRBJ2-7, with D unclear. Germline assignment: CDR1 MNHNS and CDR2 SASEGT. The CDR3 is made up of 11 amino acids. V shed 3 bases and J shed 7 bases, with 7 bases lying between them. DNA for the CDR3: TGTGCCAGCAGTGACCGGATGGAGCAGTACTTC. It is translated as CASSDRMEQYF.

The chain couples TRBV28 to TRBJ1-5; tentative D call: TRBD1 (6 bases). V lost 1 base and J lost 6, with 19 bases in between. Per the germline V gene, CDR1 is MDHEN and CDR2 is SYDVKM. This CDR3 comprises 17 residues. The CDR3 nucleotides are TGTGCCAGCAGTTTATCAGGGGAAGAGTGCTATGGTCAGCCCCAGCATTTT. The encoded protein is CASSLSGEECYGQPQHF.

The rearrangement joins TRBV10-3 to TRBJ2-2, with 9 bases that match TRBD2. The length of the CDR3 is 17 residues. Trimming at V came to 6 bases and at J to 2 bases, leaving 10 bases not matched to a gene. Germline CDR1 ENHRY, CDR2 SYGVKD. DNA for the CDR3: TGTGCCATCAGGGTTCGAAGCGGGGGGCACAACACCGGGGAGCTGTTTTTT. Residues: CAIRVRSGGHNTGELFF.

In DNA form, the CDR3 reads TGCAGCGTAACGAATTACAGGGGTGATGAGCAGTTCTTC. Protein product: CSVTNYRGDEQFF. V gene TRBV29-1 combines with J gene TRBJ2-1; 7 bases agree with TRBD1. CDR3 length: 13 amino acids. Germline values: CDR1 SQVTM, CDR2 ANQGSEA. The J segment lost 8 bases and the V segment lost 6 bases, leaving 10 bases of the junction unmatched.

V is TRBV11-2 and J is TRBJ2-1, with D maybe TRBD2 (5 bases). Germline V gives CDR1 SGHAT, CDR2 FQNNGV. The CDR3 extends over 13 amino acids. Trimming shortened V by 2 bases and J by 6 bases, and 8 bases separated the two germline ends. This CDR3 reads CASSLKSGNEQFF. CDR3 sequence (DNA): TGTGCCAGCAGCTTAAAGAGCGGCAATGAGCAGTTCTTC.

The chain recombines TRBV27 with TRBJ2-7, with 11 bases that match TRBD2. Germline V gene lookup returns CDR1 MNHEY and CDR2 SMNVEV (reference sequence). V shed 4 bases, J shed 4 bases, and the junction held 9 bases outside the gene matches. This CDR3 has 16 residues. CDR3 sequence reads: CASSSPLAGGSYEQYF. The DNA of the CDR3 is TGTGCCAGCAGTTCGCCGCTAGCGGGAGGATCTTACGAGCAGTACTTC.

CDR3 DNA sequence: TGTGCCAGCAAACTCCCCCCGGGAGCGTACAATGAGCAGTTCTTC. It codes for CASKLPPGAYNEQFF. The V gene is TRBV6-1, the J gene TRBJ2-1; TRBD2 is a possible D gene (6 bases). Germline V gene lookup returns CDR1 MNHNS and CDR2 SASEGT. The V end was cut by 7 bases, the J end by 4 bases, with 17 bases between. The CDR3 spans 15 residues.

The rearrangement joins TRBV18 to TRBJ2-7, with 7 positions matching TRBD2. Germline loops: CDR1 KGHSH, CDR2 LQKENI. The CDR3 runs to 17 residues. The J segment lost 3 bases and the V segment lost 4 bases, leaving 15 bases of the junction unmatched. The CDR3 spells CASSLHPPGSGDYEQYF. The CDR3 nucleotides are TGTGCCAGCTCACTACACCCTCCCGGGAGCGGGGACTACGAGCAGTACTTC.

The V call is TRBV12-5, the J call TRBJ1-2; TRBD1 aligns across 8 bases. V shed 5 bases and J 6 bases; nucleotides not matched to a gene: 8. Germline lookup yields CDR1 LGHNT and CDR2 FRNRAP. This CDR3 spans 14 amino acids. The CDR3 bases are TGTGCTAGTGGTAAGACCGGGACAGGTGATGGCTACACCTTC. It encodes CASGKTGTGDGYTF.